This T cell receptor (beta chain) was profiled in a study of shared clonotypes between healthy human individuals. Trimming removed 1 base at V and 2 bases at J, with 19 bases between. CDR1 and CDR2 from the germline V gene are SEHNR and FQNEAQ (reference sequence). This CDR3 contains 18 residues. Profiling relied on immunoSEQ multiplex PCR, and the TCRdb table lists in-frame clones only, not all of them. The data show 1.5 million to 2.5 million clones, less than 95% seen once. Naive-designated CD8 cells lacked CD45RO, were positively enriched for CCR7, and omitted terminally differentiated effector memory CD45RA+ cells.

The rearrangement uses TRBV7-9 and TRBJ2-3; D is possibly TRBD2 (6 bases). This receptor was identified in a man younger than 35 in good health. The sequenced sample consisted of naive CD8+ T cells sorted from blood. CDR3 DNA: TGTGCCAGCAGCTTAGGCTTCGGGGGAGCGCACTTCACAGATACGCAGTATTTT. Residues: CASSLGFGGAHFTDTQYF.